This T cell receptor (beta chain) derives from a study of shared clonotypes between healthy human individuals. This clone came up a few times. Caucasian adults living in Nashville, Tennessee, provided all samples. J gave up 0 bases and V 4 bases, and 5 bases lay outside the gene matches. Germline V gives CDR1 MNHNY, CDR2 SVGAGI (reference sequence). The CDR3 spans 16 residues. PCR replicates performed on unsorted PBMC used roughly 300 ng DNA, around 30,000 T cell genomes. TCRdb's copy holds only in-frame clones and misses some; the assay was immunoSEQ multiplex PCR. This table has some 510,000 clones, about four fifths appearing once.

The sequence derives from a woman in her 40s in good health. Some clones in this sample may be carry-over from other donors' samples. The specimen sequenced was PBMCs. The V and J genes are TRBV6-6 and TRBJ1-3; 8 bases line up with TRBD1. DNA for the CDR3: TGTGCCAGCAGTTCCGGGACAGGAGACTCTGGAAACACCATATATTTT. Its translation: CASSSGTGDSGNTIYF.